This record covers a single TCR beta chain. Its antigen remains unknown. Blood RNA originated from unsorted whole blood, with germline DNA additionally extracted. Before the operation took place, about 4.4 milliliters of peripheral blood were collected. This CDR3 is built from 12 residues. Per the germline V gene, CDR1 is MGHRA and CDR2 is YSYEKL. Trimming pared 3 bases from V and 7 bases from J, leaving 7 bases between. The sample originates from a study of tumor-infiltrating lymphocytes in primary liver carcinoma. Looking at the study overall: The study reported T1-T3 N0M0 tumors spanning 4.2 to 10 cm. Study conclusions and caveats: Compared with blood, tumor repertoires held significantly more in their top 250 clones. Samples were bulk unsorted, so CD4+ and CD8+ repertoires were not compared.

Priming with a constant-region primer yielded TCR beta cDNA from 450 to 550 ng total RNA. Libraries covering TCR beta were generated through three nested multiplex PCR rounds (using a slightly modified ARM-PCR). It was with TRBV1-TRBV30 forward primers and a C-beta reverse primer that the first two PCR rounds were run, at approximately 10 cycles each. TCRdb itself ran the multiplex PCR reads through MiXCR, one entry per CDR3 protein. The sample has more than 150,000 distinct CDR3 sequences, 60% seen once. This sequence was found in a man in his forties with primary liver carcinoma and hepatitis B virus infection. This rearrangement joins TRBV4-1 to TRBJ2-1; the D is unclear. Material for sequencing was peripheral blood. The CDR3 DNA reads TGCGCCAGCAGCCACGAAAGGAATGAGCAGTTCTTC. Amino acids: CASSHERNEQFF.